Shown below are 29 T cell receptor beta chains from a single sample sequenced in a study of cytomegalovirus exposure and HLA in healthy donors (dated by TCRdb to 2016 to 2017). The library came from the immunoSEQ multiplex PCR assay. This is the immuneACCESS table as TCRdb keeps it, with only in-frame sequences that have V and J called. A part of the clones is gone; compared with another copy, unresolved V genes explain less than half, and the rest is unexplained. The sample includes 100,000 to 150,000 clones, with approximately 90% observed a single time. The top ten clonotypes cover about 1.9% of the sample. Sequencing input: PBMCs. These receptors were obtained from a woman under 30 in good health and CMV-seronegative.

The rearrangement uses TRBV15 and TRBJ1-5, with D unresolved. The CDR3 is made up of 12 amino acids. V dropped 3 bases and J dropped 9 bases, with 9 bases sitting between them. Germline loops: CDR1 LNHNV, CDR2 YYDKDF (reference sequence). CDR3 sequence (DNA): TGTGCCACCAGCAGCTTACAACGGCCCCAGCATTTT. Translation gives CATSSLQRPQHF.

V is TRBV4-1 and J is TRBJ1-2; D not certain. The CDR3 is 13 amino acids. Per the germline V gene, CDR1 is MGHRA and CDR2 is YSYEKL. Trimming took 3 bases from V and 6 from J, leaving 11 bases between them. The CDR3 here is CASSHLWEDGYTF. CDR3 in DNA: TGCGCCAGCAGCCATCTGTGGGAGGATGGCTACACCTTC.

V gene TRBV6-5 combines with J gene TRBJ1-1; 7 nucleotides agree with TRBD1. Germline assignment: CDR1 MNHEY and CDR2 SVGAGI. Trimming removed 6 bases from V and 5 bases from J; junction bases left unmatched: 6. The CDR3 runs to 13 residues. In nucleotides, the CDR3 is TGTGCCAGCAGCTATCCAGGGGGTACTGAAGCTTTCTTT. Residues: CASSYPGGTEAFF.

The genes are TRBV30 and TRBJ2-7, with D tentatively TRBD2 (6 bases). CDR1 and CDR2 from the germline V gene are GTSNPN and SVGIG (reference sequence). This CDR3 comprises 17 residues. Deletions cut 0 bases from V and 3 bases from J, with 21 bases between. In DNA form, the CDR3 reads TGTGCCTGGAGTGTCCTAAAGGACCGGGACTCAAGCTACGAGCAGTACTTC. Encoded protein: CAWSVLKDRDSSYEQYF.

The rearrangement uses TRBV28 and TRBJ2-7, with 7 bases aligning to TRBD2. This CDR3 contains 16 residues. The germline gives CDR1 MDHEN, CDR2 SYDVKM. V lost 5 bases and J lost 0; bases outside the gene matches: 10. DNA for the CDR3: TGTGCCAGCAGTCCCCGTGGGAGGGTCCGCTCCTACGAGCAGTACTTC. This gives the protein CASSPRGRVRSYEQYF.

The chain has TRBV15 and TRBJ2-5; the D is unclear. Germline CDR1 is LNHNV and CDR2 is YYDKDF (reference sequence). V lost 4 bases and J lost 4, with 10 bases in between. This CDR3 region has 13 residues. CDR3 protein: CATSISPGETQYF. CDR3 sequence (DNA): TGTGCCACCAGCATTTCGCCGGGAGAGACCCAGTACTTC. Variable domain in full (rest from reference TRBV15 and TRBJ2-5): DAMVIQNPRYQVTQFGKPVTLSCSQTLNHNVMYWYQQKSSQAPKLLFHYYDKDFNNEADTPDNFQSRRPNTSFCFLDIRSPGLGDTAMYLCATSISPGETQYFGPGTRLLVL.

Here the CDR3 DNA reads TGCAGCGTTGCCTTAGGACAGGGCTCGGGCACTGAAGCTTTCTTT. It translates to CSVALGQGSGTEAFF. The rearrangement links TRBV29-1 to TRBJ1-1, with TRBD1 matching 8 bases. CDR3 length equals 15 residues. Germline-derived CDR1 and CDR2 are SQVTM and ANQGSEA. V lost 4 bases to trimming and J lost 4 bases; unmatched junction nucleotides: 11. The whole variable domain, remainder taken from reference TRBV29-1 and TRBJ1-1, is SAVISQKPSRDICQRGTSLTIQCQVDSQVTMMFWYRQQPGQSLTLIATANQGSEATYESGFVIDKFPISRPNLTFSTLTVSNMSPEDSSIYLCSVALGQGSGTEAFFGQGTRLTVV.

This clone was detected only once. The chain carries TRBV9 and TRBJ2-7; 9 bases line up with TRBD2. Germline V gene data show CDR1 as SGDLS and CDR2 as YYNGEE. The CDR3 loop spans 15 amino acids. The trim removed 0 bases at V and 3 bases at J, leaving 4 bases unmatched. The CDR3 reads CASSVGDSGSYEQYF. The CDR3 region has the DNA TGTGCCAGCAGCGTAGGGGATAGCGGGAGCTACGAGCAGTACTTC.

The rearrangement uses TRBV28 and TRBJ1-2; unclear D gene. V was pared by 7 bases and J by 5 bases, with 11 bases between. Germline loops: CDR1 MDHEN, CDR2 SYDVKM. CDR3 size: 12 residues. For the CDR3, the DNA is TGTGCCAGCAATCGACAACCGTATGGCTACACCTTC. Its translation is CASNRQPYGYTF.

As regards this clone: At one end the junction does not follow the germline gene, possibly because of a read error. The V and J genes are TRBV5-6 and TRBJ1-2, with D possibly matching TRBD1 (5 bases). Germline assignment: CDR1 SGHDT and CDR2 YYEEEE. The CDR3 has 17 amino acids. CDR3 region: CASSLANIGRASYGHTF. The CDR3 DNA sequence: TGTGCCAGCAGCTTGGCCAACATCGGCAGGGCGAGCTATGGCCACACCTTC.

The chain uses TRBV9 and TRBJ1-3; possibly TRBD1 for D (5 bases). This CDR3 is built from 15 residues. Looked up from germline, CDR1 is SGDLS and CDR2 is YYNGEE. With 3 bases removed from V and 0 bases from J, the gap between germline ends came to 10 bases. The CDR3, as DNA: TGTGCCAGCAGCGCCGACAGATACTCTGGAAACACCATATATTTT. Translating it yields CASSADRYSGNTIYF.

CDR3 region: CASSPGGGNYGYTF. CDR3 bases: TGTGCCAGCAGCCCCGGGGGGGGTAACTATGGCTACACCTTC. The chain joins TRBV5-6 to TRBJ1-2; a weak D match, TRBD1 (5 bases). Germline CDR1 is SGHDT and CDR2 is YYEEEE. V dropped 4 bases and J dropped 1 base, with 11 bases sitting between them. This CDR3 is built from 14 residues.

V and J are TRBV2 and TRBJ2-7, with TRBD2 identical over 9 bases. CDR1 SNHLY and CDR2 FYNNEI come from the germline V gene. The CDR3 is 15 residues long. V gave up 5 bases and J gave up 6 bases; unmatched junction bases: 11. CDR3 loop: CASSSIAGDLGEQYF. In DNA form, the CDR3 reads TGTGCCAGCAGTTCCATAGCGGGAGATCTCGGCGAGCAGTACTTC.

This chain uses TRBV7-2 with TRBJ2-1; 7 bases are a match to TRBD2. Germline CDR1 reads SGHTA; CDR2 reads FQGNSA. The CDR3 consists of 15 residues. V dropped 1 base and J dropped 3; count of bases not matched to a gene: 3. This chain's CDR3 is CASSLGGSLYNEQFF. The CDR3 nucleotides read TGTGCCAGCAGCTTAGGCGGGAGTCTCTACAATGAGCAGTTCTTC.

V usage is TRBV19 and J usage is TRBJ1-5, with D possibly being TRBD1 (5 bases). Looked up from germline, CDR1 is LNHDA and CDR2 is SQIVND (reference sequence). The ends were cut back, 2 bases at V and 6 bases at J, with 8 bases in the middle. This CDR3 has 13 residues. The DNA of the CDR3 is TGTGCCAGTAGTATAATCGGGGGTCAGCCCCAGCATTTT. Translation: CASSIIGGQPQHF.

V and J are TRBV5-5 and TRBJ2-5, with TRBD2 identical over 8 bases. CDR1 SGHKS and CDR2 YYEKEE come from the germline V gene (reference sequence). This CDR3 region has 17 residues. With 4 bases clipped from V and 5 bases from J, the junction kept 16 bases outside the gene matches. Here the CDR3 DNA reads TGTGCCAGCAGCCCCGTTATGAGAAGCGGGAGTCATGAGACCCAGTACTTC. Translating it yields CASSPVMRSGSHETQYF.

V is TRBV7-9 and J is TRBJ2-3; no firm D call. CDR1 is SEHNR, CDR2 FQNEAQ, per germline (reference sequence). The length of the CDR3 is 14 residues. V was clipped by 5 bases and J by 4 bases, with 13 bases between them. CDR3 coding DNA: TGTGCCAGCAGCCCTGACAAGTTTGCAGATACGCAGTATTTT. Translated, it gives CASSPDKFADTQYF.

This sequence joins TRBV6-5 and TRBJ1-2; D unclear. V lost 0 bases and J 7 bases, leaving 15 bases between the germline ends. This CDR3 region has 15 residues. Germline V CDR1 and CDR2: MNHEY, SVGAGI. Written as DNA, the CDR3 is TGTGCCAGCAGTTACTCGACCGGCGGCGTTTTTGGCTACACCTTC. As protein: CASSYSTGGVFGYTF.

The chain recombines TRBV2 with TRBJ2-7; 8 bases line up with TRBD2. The CDR3 is 15 residues long. The ends lost 7 bases at V and 2 bases at J; junction bases unmatched: 10. Germline CDR1 SNHLY, CDR2 FYNNEI. CDR3 sequence reads: CASKGIGGGTYEQYF. For the CDR3, the DNA is TGTGCCAGCAAAGGGATCGGCGGGGGGACCTACGAGCAGTACTTC.

The CDR3 DNA follows: TGCGCCAGCAGCGCCGGGACAGGAGAAGGAAAACTGTTTTTT. Protein sequence: CASSAGTGEGKLFF. The chain joins TRBV5-1 to TRBJ1-4; 8 bases match TRBD1. Germline CDR1 and CDR2: SGHRS and YFSETQ. The CDR3 totals 14 residues. V was clipped by 4 bases and J by 10 bases; unmatched bases: 9.

Only one count was recorded for this clone. The V gene is TRBV7-2, the J gene TRBJ2-7; TRBD1 aligns across 8 bases. Germline V lookup: CDR1 SGHTA, CDR2 FQGNSA. With 5 bases clipped from V and 11 bases from J, the junction kept 8 bases outside the gene matches. The length of the CDR3 is 12 residues. The CDR3 spells CASSTRQGNKYF. The CDR3 DNA sequence: TGTGCCAGCAGCACCCGACAGGGGAATAAGTACTTC.

The chain links TRBV30 to TRBJ2-7; D might be TRBD2 (7 bases). The CDR3 loop spans 18 amino acids. From germline, CDR1 is GTSNPN and CDR2 SVGIG (reference sequence). V was cut by 4 bases and J by 3 bases, with 28 bases left in between. CDR3 DNA sequence: TGTGCCTGGAATGGAGCGTTAACCTCGGGGGGCTTCGACTACGAGCAGTACTTC. This gives the protein CAWNGALTSGGFDYEQYF.

This chain joins TRBV5-1 and TRBJ2-2; 10 bases align to TRBD2. Germline CDR1 is SGHRS and CDR2 is YFSETQ. V lost 4 bases, J lost 4 bases, and 4 bases stayed unmatched. There are 15 residues in the CDR3. The CDR3 sequence: CASSGGTSATGELFF. CDR3 nucleotides: TGCGCCAGCAGCGGGGGGACTAGCGCCACCGGGGAGCTGTTTTTT.

The chain couples TRBV7-2 to TRBJ2-7, with TRBD2 identical over 10 bases. CDR1 is SGHTA and CDR2 is FQGNSA in the germline V gene. V trimming: 3 bases; J trimming: 2 bases; junction bases outside the gene matches: 13. The CDR3 spans 18 residues. CDR3 amino acids: CASSFHNLAGVRPYEQYF. The CDR3 DNA reads TGTGCCAGCAGCTTTCATAATCTAGCGGGAGTTCGCCCCTACGAGCAGTACTTC.

This chain joins TRBV5-4 and TRBJ2-7, with TRBD1 identical over 8 bases. V was pared by 2 bases and J by 6 bases, with 7 bases of the junction left unmatched. Germline values: CDR1 SGHNT, CDR2 YYREEE (reference sequence). The CDR3 consists of 14 residues. The CDR3 nucleotides are TGTGCCAGCAGCTTAGACAGGGGAGTCACCGAGCAGTACTTC. Its translation is CASSLDRGVTEQYF.

V usage is TRBV5-1 and J usage is TRBJ2-1; 8 nucleotides agree with TRBD2. The CDR3 extends over 16 amino acids. Trimming at V came to 3 bases and at J to 5 bases, leaving 10 bases not matched to a gene. Germline V lookup: CDR1 SGHRS, CDR2 YFSETQ. The CDR3 DNA is TGCGCCAGCAGCTGGTTACCGGGGGGGTCTCACAATGAGCAGTTCTTC. Its protein is CASSWLPGGSHNEQFF.

J is TRBJ1-5 and V is TRBV19; D uncertain. This CDR3 contains 13 residues. Trimming removed 6 bases from V and 0 bases from J, with 6 bases in between. Germline V gene sequence: CDR1 LNHDA, CDR2 SQIVND (reference sequence). The CDR3 sequence is CASRSYSNQPQHF. DNA of the CDR3: TGTGCCAGTAGAAGCTATAGCAATCAGCCCCAGCATTTT.

The J gene is TRBJ1-6, the V gene TRBV19, with 10 nucleotides matching TRBD1. The CDR3 totals 17 residues. The V and J ends lost 4 bases and 6 bases, in that order; junction bases with no gene match: 9. Germline assignment: CDR1 LNHDA and CDR2 SQIVND (reference sequence). The CDR3 nucleotides are TGTGCCAGTAGTAGGATGACAGGGGGCGGACCTAATTCACCCCTCCACTTT. This gives the protein CASSRMTGGGPNSPLHF.

V gene TRBV30 combines with J gene TRBJ2-1, with D tentatively TRBD2 (5 bases). Trimming shortened V by 0 bases and J by 0 bases, and 9 bases separated the two germline ends. CDR1 is GTSNPN and CDR2 is SVGIG in the germline V gene (reference sequence). This CDR3 contains 15 residues. CDR3 nucleotide sequence: TGTGCCTGGAGTGTAAGTGGGAGCTCCTACAATGAGCAGTTCTTC. This sequence encodes CAWSVSGSSYNEQFF. The entire variable domain, with the rest obtained from reference TRBV30 and TRBJ2-1, is as follows: SQTIHQWPATLVQPVGSPLSLECTVEGTSNPNLYWYRQAAGRGLQLLFYSVGIGQISSEVPQNLSASRPQDRQFILSSKKLLLSDSGFYLCAWSVSGSSYNEQFFGPGTRLTVL.